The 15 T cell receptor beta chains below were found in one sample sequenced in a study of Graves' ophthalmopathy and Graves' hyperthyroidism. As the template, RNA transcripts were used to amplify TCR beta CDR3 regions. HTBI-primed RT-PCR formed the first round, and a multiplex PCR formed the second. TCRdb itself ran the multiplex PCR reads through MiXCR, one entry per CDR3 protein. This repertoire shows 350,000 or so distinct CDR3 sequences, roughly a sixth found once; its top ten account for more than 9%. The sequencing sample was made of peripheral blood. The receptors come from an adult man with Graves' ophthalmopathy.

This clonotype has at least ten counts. The CDR3 region has the DNA TGTGCCAGCAGCTTAGGGGGGGGACAGGGGGCAAGCTATGGCTACACCTTC. Its translation is CASSLGGGQGASYGYTF. The V gene is TRBV11-3, the J gene TRBJ1-2; 12 bases line up with TRBD1. The J segment lost 4 bases and the V segment lost 1 base, leaving 7 bases of the junction unmatched. The CDR3 is made up of 17 amino acids. CDR1 and CDR2 from the germline V gene are SGHNT and YENEEA.

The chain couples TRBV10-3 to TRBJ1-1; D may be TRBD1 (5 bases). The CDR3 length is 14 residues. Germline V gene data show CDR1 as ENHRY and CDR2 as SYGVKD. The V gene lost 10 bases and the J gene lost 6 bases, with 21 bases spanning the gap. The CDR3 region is CASQPDTSVAEAFF. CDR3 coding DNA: TGTGCCAGCCAACCGGACACTTCAGTGGCTGAAGCTTTCTTT.

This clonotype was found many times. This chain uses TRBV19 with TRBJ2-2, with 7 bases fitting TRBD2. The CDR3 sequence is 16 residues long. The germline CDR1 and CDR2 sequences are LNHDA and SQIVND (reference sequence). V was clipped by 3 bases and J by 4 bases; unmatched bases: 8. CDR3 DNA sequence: TGTGCCAGTAGTATGGGGCTAGCGGTTAGCACCGGGGAGCTGTTTTTT. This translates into CASSMGLAVSTGELFF.

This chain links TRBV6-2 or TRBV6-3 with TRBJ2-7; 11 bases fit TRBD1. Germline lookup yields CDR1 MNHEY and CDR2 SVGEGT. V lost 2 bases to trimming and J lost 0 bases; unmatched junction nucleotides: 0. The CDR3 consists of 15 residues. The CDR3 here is CASSYGQGASYEQYF. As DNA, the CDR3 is TGTGCCAGCAGTTACGGACAGGGGGCCTCCTACGAGCAGTACTTC.

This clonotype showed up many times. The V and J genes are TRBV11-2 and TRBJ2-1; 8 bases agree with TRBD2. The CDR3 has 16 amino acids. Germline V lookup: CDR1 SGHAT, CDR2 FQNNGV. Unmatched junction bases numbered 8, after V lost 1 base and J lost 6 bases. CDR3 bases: TGTGCCAGCAGCTTAGTAACCAGCGGGGGAGGCAATGAGCAGTTCTTC. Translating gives CASSLVTSGGGNEQFF.

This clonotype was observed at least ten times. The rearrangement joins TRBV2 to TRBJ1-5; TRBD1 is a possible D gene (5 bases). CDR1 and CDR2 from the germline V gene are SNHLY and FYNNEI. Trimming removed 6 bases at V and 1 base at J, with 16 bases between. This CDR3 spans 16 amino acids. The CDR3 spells CASSPVGGRSNQPQHF. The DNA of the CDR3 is TGTGCCAGCAGCCCGGTCGGGGGTAGGAGCAATCAGCCCCAGCATTTT.

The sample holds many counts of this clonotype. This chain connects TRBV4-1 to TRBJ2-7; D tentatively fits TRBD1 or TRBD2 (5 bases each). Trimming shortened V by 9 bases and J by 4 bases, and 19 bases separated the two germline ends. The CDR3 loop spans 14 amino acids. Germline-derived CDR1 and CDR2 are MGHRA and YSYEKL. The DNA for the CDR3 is TGCGCCAGAAAAGGGGAGTCTAGCCTTTACGAGCAGTACTTC. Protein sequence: CARKGESSLYEQYF.

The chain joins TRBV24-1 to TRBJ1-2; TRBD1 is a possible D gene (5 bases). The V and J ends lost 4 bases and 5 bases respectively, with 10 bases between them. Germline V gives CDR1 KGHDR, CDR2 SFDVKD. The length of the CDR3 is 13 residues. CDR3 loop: CATSETEYYGYTF. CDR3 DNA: TGTGCCACCAGTGAGACAGAGTATTATGGCTACACCTTC.

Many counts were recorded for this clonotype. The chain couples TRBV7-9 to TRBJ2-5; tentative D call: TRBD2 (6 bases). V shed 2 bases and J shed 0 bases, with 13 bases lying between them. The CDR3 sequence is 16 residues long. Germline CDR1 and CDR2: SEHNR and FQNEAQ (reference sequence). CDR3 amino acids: CASSLFSGAYQETQYF. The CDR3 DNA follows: TGTGCCAGCAGCTTATTTAGCGGAGCGTACCAAGAGACCCAGTACTTC.

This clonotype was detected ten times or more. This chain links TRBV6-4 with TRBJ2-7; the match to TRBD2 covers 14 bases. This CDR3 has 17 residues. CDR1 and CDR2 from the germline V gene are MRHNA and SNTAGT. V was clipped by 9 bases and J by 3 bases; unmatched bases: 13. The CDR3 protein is CASIWGLAGVQGYEQYF. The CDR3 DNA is TGTGCCAGTATCTGGGGACTAGCGGGAGTTCAAGGCTACGAGCAGTACTTC.

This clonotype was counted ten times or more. CDR3 protein: CASSFSGPEAFF. CDR3 DNA: TGTGCCAGCAGTTTCAGTGGGCCTGAAGCTTTCTTT. The chain employs TRBV12-3 or TRBV12-4 and TRBJ1-1, with D unclear. The CDR3 is 12 amino acids. V shed 3 bases and J shed 6 bases, with 8 bases lying between them.

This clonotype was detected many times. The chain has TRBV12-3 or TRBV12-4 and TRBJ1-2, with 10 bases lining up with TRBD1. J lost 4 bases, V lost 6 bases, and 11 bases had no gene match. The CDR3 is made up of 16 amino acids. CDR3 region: CASSPAGTGAIYGYTF. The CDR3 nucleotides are TGTGCCAGCAGCCCAGCCGGGACAGGGGCTATCTATGGCTACACCTTC.

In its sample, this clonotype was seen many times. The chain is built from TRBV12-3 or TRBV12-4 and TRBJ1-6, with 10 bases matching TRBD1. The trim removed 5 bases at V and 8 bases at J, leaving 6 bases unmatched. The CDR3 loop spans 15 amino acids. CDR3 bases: TGTGCCAGCAGTCCGGGACAGGGGAGCGATTCACCCCTCCACTTT. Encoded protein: CASSPGQGSDSPLHF.

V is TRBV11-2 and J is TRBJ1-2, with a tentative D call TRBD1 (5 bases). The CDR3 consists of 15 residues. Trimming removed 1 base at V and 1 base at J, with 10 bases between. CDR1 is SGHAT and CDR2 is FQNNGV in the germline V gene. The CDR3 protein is CASSLGGTVNYGYTF. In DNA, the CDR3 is TGTGCCAGCAGCTTAGGTGGGACGGTTAACTATGGCTACACCTTC.

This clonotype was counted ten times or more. This CDR3 is CASRGTVVEGTEAFF. The DNA for the CDR3 is TGTGCCAGCAGGGGGACAGTAGTAGAGGGCACTGAAGCTTTCTTT. The V and J genes are TRBV2 and TRBJ1-1; 7 nucleotides match TRBD1. Unmatched junction bases numbered 11, after V lost 6 bases and J lost 4 bases. In germline, CDR1 is SNHLY, CDR2 FYNNEI. The CDR3 covers 15 residues.